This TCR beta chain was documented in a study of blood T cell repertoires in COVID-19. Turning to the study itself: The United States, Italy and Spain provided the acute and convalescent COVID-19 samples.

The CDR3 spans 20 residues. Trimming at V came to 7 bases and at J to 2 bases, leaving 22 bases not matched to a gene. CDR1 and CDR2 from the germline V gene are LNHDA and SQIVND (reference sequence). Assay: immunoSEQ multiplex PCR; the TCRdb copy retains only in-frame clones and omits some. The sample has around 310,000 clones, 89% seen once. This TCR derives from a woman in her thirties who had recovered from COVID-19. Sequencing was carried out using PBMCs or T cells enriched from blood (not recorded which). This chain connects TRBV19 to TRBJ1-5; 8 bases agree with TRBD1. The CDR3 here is CASKRIPRTGRRRGNQPQHF. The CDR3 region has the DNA TGTGCCAGTAAACGTATTCCGCGGACAGGGAGAAGGAGGGGCAATCAGCCCCAGCATTTT.